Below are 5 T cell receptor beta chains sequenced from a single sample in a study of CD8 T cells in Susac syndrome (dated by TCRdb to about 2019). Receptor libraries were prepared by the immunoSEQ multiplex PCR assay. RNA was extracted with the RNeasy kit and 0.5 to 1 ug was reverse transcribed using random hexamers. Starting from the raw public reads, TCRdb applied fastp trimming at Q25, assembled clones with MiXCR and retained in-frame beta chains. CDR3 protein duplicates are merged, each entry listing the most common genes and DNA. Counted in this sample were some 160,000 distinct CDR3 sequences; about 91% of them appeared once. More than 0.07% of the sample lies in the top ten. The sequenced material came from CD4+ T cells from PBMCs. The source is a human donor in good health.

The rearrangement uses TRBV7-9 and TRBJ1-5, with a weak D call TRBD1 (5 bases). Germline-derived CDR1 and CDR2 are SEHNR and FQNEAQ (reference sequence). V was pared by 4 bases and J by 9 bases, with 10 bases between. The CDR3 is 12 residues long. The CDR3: CASSSGSPPQHF. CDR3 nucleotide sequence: TGTGCCAGCAGCTCAGGGAGTCCGCCCCAGCATTTT.

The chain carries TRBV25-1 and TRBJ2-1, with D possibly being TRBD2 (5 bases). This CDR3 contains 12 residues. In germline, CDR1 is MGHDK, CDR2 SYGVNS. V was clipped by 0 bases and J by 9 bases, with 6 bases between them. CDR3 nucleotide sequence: TGTGCCAGCAGTGAATATGAGGGTGAGCAGTTCTTC. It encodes CASSEYEGEQFF.

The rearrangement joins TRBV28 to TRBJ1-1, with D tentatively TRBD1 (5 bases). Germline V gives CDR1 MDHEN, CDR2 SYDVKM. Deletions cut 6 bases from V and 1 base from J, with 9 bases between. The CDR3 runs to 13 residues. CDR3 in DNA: TGTGCCAGCAGGAGGGACGGGAACACTGAAGCTTTCTTT. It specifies CASRRDGNTEAFF.

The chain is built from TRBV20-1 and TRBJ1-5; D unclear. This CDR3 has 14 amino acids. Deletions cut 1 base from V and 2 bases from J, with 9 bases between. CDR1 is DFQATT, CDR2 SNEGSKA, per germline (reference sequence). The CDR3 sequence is CSARGREGNQPQHF. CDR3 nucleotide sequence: TGCAGTGCTAGAGGTAGGGAGGGCAATCAGCCCCAGCATTTT.

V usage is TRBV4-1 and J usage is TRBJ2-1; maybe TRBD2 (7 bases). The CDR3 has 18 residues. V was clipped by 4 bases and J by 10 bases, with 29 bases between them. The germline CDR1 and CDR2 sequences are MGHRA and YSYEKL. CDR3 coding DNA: TGCGCCAGCAGCCTGATCTCCCCCCTAGCGGAGGGGGTTGAGGAGCAGTTCTTC. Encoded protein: CASSLISPLAEGVEEQFF.